Shown below are 26 T cell receptor beta chains from a single sample sequenced in a study of T cell repertoires in cytomegalovirus infection. TCRdb ran MiXCR on the reads and lists one entry per CDR3 protein. Of approximately 990,000 distinct CDR3 sequences detected, 30% to 40% appear once; the ten largest clones hold about an eighth. Antigens for these TCRs are unknown. The sequenced sample was cultured CD8+ T cells from PBMCs, obtained from culture after CMV antigen stimulation. These receptors came from a human donor in good health (CMV status not recorded). Some clones in this sample may be carry-over from other donors' samples.

This clonotype was recorded a few times. V is TRBV7-6 and J is TRBJ2-7; weak D call: TRBD1 (5 bases). The V gene's germline CDR1 is SGHVS and CDR2 FNYEAQ. The CDR3 totals 12 residues. With 4 bases removed from V and 6 bases from J, the gap between germline ends came to 10 bases. The CDR3: CASSYRSGEQYF. The CDR3 bases are TGTGCCAGCAGCTACAGGTCTGGCGAGCAGTACTTC.

With regard to this clonotype: It may be a read error: a sequence one base away is much more abundant. The chain carries TRBV7-6 and TRBJ2-3; D is undetermined. This CDR3 has 16 amino acids. The germline V gene has CDR1 SGHVS and CDR2 FNYEAQ. Here the CDR3 DNA reads TGTACCAGCAGGCCGAAGCTAGGTCTTGGCACAGATACGCAGTATTTT. It specifies CTSRPKLGLGTDTQYF.

This clonotype was seen more than once but under ten times. V usage is TRBV19 and J usage is TRBJ2-1, with 8 bases aligning to TRBD2. The CDR3 loop spans 16 amino acids. The junction had 6 bases not matched to a gene; V was cut back by 4 bases and J by 1 base. The germline V gene has CDR1 LNHDA and CDR2 SQIVND (reference sequence). The DNA for the CDR3 is TGTGCCAGTAGTACTGTAGCGGGGCCTTCCTACAATGAGCAGTTCTTC. It encodes CASSTVAGPSYNEQFF.

This chain connects TRBV18 to TRBJ2-2, with 7 bases identical to TRBD2. The CDR3 runs to 17 residues. J gave up 3 bases and V 2 bases, and 9 bases lay outside the gene matches. Germline V gene sequence: CDR1 KGHSH, CDR2 LQKENI. The CDR3 region is CASSPWDVLADTGELFF. CDR3 coding DNA: TGTGCCAGCTCACCATGGGATGTCCTAGCGGACACCGGGGAGCTGTTTTTT.

This clonotype has a count of ten or more. The chain is built from TRBV28 and TRBJ1-2; D gene uncertain. The CDR3 loop spans 13 amino acids. The germline V gene has CDR1 MDHEN and CDR2 SYDVKM. With 3 bases removed from V and 4 bases from J, the gap between germline ends came to 9 bases. CDR3 in amino acids: CASSFKGGYGYTF. The CDR3, as DNA: TGTGCCAGCAGTTTTAAGGGAGGCTATGGCTACACCTTC.

V usage is TRBV7-6 and J usage is TRBJ1-3, with D tentatively TRBD1 (5 bases). Germline V CDR1 and CDR2: SGHVS, FNYEAQ. The CDR3 sequence is 15 residues long. V shed 5 bases and J shed 0 bases, with 11 bases lying between them. The CDR3 loop reads CASSPVGGSGNTIYF. CDR3 sequence (DNA): TGTGCCAGCAGCCCGGTGGGGGGCTCTGGAAACACCATATATTTT.

The chain couples TRBV5-5 to TRBJ1-5; possible D gene TRBD1, 5 bases. Trimming shortened V by 3 bases and J by 0 bases, and 10 bases separated the two germline ends. This CDR3 has 15 residues. Germline assignment: CDR1 SGHKS and CDR2 YYEKEE (reference sequence). The CDR3 loop reads CASSSTGTSNQPQHF. CDR3 nucleotide sequence: TGTGCCAGCAGCTCCACCGGGACTAGCAATCAGCCCCAGCATTTT.

This rearrangement joins TRBV12-3 or TRBV12-4 to TRBJ2-2, with no clear D. The germline V and J ends were trimmed by 7 bases and 6 bases, with 3 bases remaining between them. CDR3 size: 10 residues. The CDR3 region has the DNA TGTGCCAGCATTTCCGGGGAGCTGTTTTTT. Translated: CASISGELFF.

Notes on this clonotype: Just one base apart from a much larger clone, this may be a read error. V and J are TRBV7-8 and TRBJ1-1; weak D call: TRBD1 (6 bases). This CDR3 has 15 residues. Germline V gives CDR1 SGHVS, CDR2 FQNEAQ. CDR3 sequence (DNA): TGTGCCAGCAGCCCCATATTGGCAGGGGACACTGAAGCTTACTTT. It specifies CASSPILAGDTEAYF. The whole variable domain, filled in from reference TRBV7-8 and TRBJ1-1, reads GAGVSQSPRYKVAKRGQDVALRCDPISGHVSLFWYQQALGQGPEFLTYFQNEAQLDKSGLPSDRFFAERPEGSVSTLKIQRTQQEDSAVYLCASSPILAGDTEAYFGQGTRLTVV.

The chain joins TRBV5-1 to TRBJ2-1, with a tentative D call TRBD1 (6 bases). This CDR3 contains 16 residues. Deletions cut 4 bases from V and 2 bases from J, with 16 bases between. The germline V gene encodes CDR1 SGHRS and CDR2 YFSETQ. Written as DNA, the CDR3 is TGCGCCAGCAGCCTAAGGTCCGGGACACCCTACAATGAGCAGTTCTTC. This gives the protein CASSLRSGTPYNEQFF.

This clonotype appeared a few times. The V and J genes are TRBV12-3 or TRBV12-4 and TRBJ1-3, with a possible D match to TRBD1 (6 bases). Trimming pared 7 bases from V and 5 bases from J, leaving 15 bases between. The CDR3 extends over 14 amino acids. The CDR3: CASISQGIRNTIYF. Here the CDR3 DNA reads TGTGCCAGCATCTCACAGGGAATTAGAAACACCATATATTTT.

V usage is TRBV2 and J usage is TRBJ2-7; D is unresolved. With 6 bases removed from V and 2 bases from J, the gap between germline ends came to 14 bases. The CDR3 runs to 14 residues. Germline V gene data show CDR1 as SNHLY and CDR2 as FYNNEI. The CDR3 here is CASRTDTTPYEQYF. The DNA for the CDR3 is TGTGCCAGCAGGACCGACACCACCCCCTACGAGCAGTACTTC. Supplemented by reference TRBV2 and TRBJ2-7, the full variable domain reads EPEVTQTPSHQVTQMGQEVILRCVPISNHLYFYWYRQILGQKVEFLVSFYNNEISEKSEIFDDQFSVERPDGSNFTLKIRSTKLEDSAMYFCASRTDTTPYEQYFGPGTRLTVT.

This clonotype came up a few times. The V and J genes are TRBV19 and TRBJ1-5; possible D gene TRBD1, 5 bases. CDR1 is LNHDA and CDR2 is SQIVND in the germline V gene (reference sequence). V lost 0 bases and J 0 bases, leaving 6 bases between the germline ends. The length of the CDR3 is 15 residues. CDR3 coding DNA: TGTGCCAGTAGTATAGAGGACACTAGCAATCAGCCCCAGCATTTT. As protein: CASSIEDTSNQPQHF.

This clonotype was seen a handful of times. This sequence joins TRBV28 and TRBJ2-3, with TRBD1 identical over 7 bases. With V trimmed by 5 bases and J by 2 bases, 10 bases remained unmatched. Germline V gives CDR1 MDHEN, CDR2 SYDVKM. CDR3 size: 16 residues. The CDR3 loop is CASSPPDRVDTDTQYF. The CDR3 DNA reads as TGTGCCAGCAGTCCACCAGACAGGGTCGACACAGATACGCAGTATTTT.

The chain links TRBV11-1 to TRBJ1-2, with 9 bases aligning to TRBD1. Unmatched junction bases numbered 8, after V lost 5 bases and J lost 4 bases. The CDR3 runs 15 residues. Germline V gives CDR1 SGHAT, CDR2 FQDESV (reference sequence). This CDR3 is CASSRRDRDPYGYTF. The CDR3 coding sequence is TGTGCCAGCAGCCGCCGGGACAGGGACCCCTATGGCTACACCTTC.

Turning to this clonotype: The junction departs from germline at one end; a sequencing error may be responsible. The chain has TRBV5-6 and TRBJ2-3; D gene uncertain. The CDR3 spans 14 residues. Germline V CDR1 and CDR2: SGHDT, YYEEEE. CDR3 nucleotide sequence: TGTGCCAACAGCTTCGGTAGGCCCACAGATACGCAGTATTTT. Translated, it gives CANSFGRPTDTQYF.

The sample holds a few counts of this clonotype. The rearrangement links TRBV5-1 to TRBJ2-3; D is perhaps TRBD2 (5 bases). The V gene lost 1 base and the J gene lost 1 base, with 13 bases spanning the gap. Germline V gives CDR1 SGHRS, CDR2 YFSETQ. The CDR3 covers 16 residues. CDR3 DNA sequence: TGCGCCAGCAGCTTGCACTCATCACTAGGCACAGATACGCAGTATTTT. Protein sequence: CASSLHSSLGTDTQYF.

The chain uses TRBV28 and TRBJ2-7; weak D call: TRBD2 (5 bases). Per germline, CDR1 MDHEN and CDR2 SYDVKM. V shed 1 base and J shed 7 bases, with 11 bases lying between them. This CDR3 has 13 amino acids. The CDR3 reads CASSLSGVWEQYV. The CDR3 bases are TGTGCCAGCAGTTTATCCGGGGTATGGGAGCAGTACGTC.

The chain carries TRBV4-3 and TRBJ2-7; D is uncertain. The CDR3 is 14 amino acids. V dropped 4 bases and J dropped 2 bases, with 12 bases sitting between them. CDR1 and CDR2 from the germline V gene are LGHNA and YSLEER. CDR3 region: CASSLRALTYEQYV. The DNA of the CDR3 is TGCGCCAGCAGCCTCCGGGCCCTTACCTACGAGCAGTACGTC.

This clonotype has only a few counts. The chain has TRBV9 and TRBJ1-1, with D hard to call. Germline V gene data show CDR1 as SGDLS and CDR2 as YYNGEE. CDR3 length: 9 amino acids. Trimming took 4 bases from V and 11 from J, leaving 6 bases between them. The CDR3 DNA follows: TGTGCCAGCAGCCCCGGGGCTTTCTTT. Its protein is CASSPGAFF.

Remarks on this clonotype: The germline gene is not matched at one end of the junction; a read error may be the cause. The chain uses TRBV12-3 or TRBV12-4 and TRBJ1-3; D may be TRBD1 (6 bases). This CDR3 region has 14 residues. The CDR3 DNA follows: TGTGCCAGCACAGAGACAGGAATTGGAAACGCCATATATTTT. It encodes CASTETGIGNAIYF.

This clonotype was detected only once. This chain uses TRBV29-1 with TRBJ2-1, with D possibly matching TRBD2 (6 bases). Per the germline V gene, CDR1 is SQVTM and CDR2 is ANQGSEA. The CDR3 has 14 residues. V dropped 4 bases and J dropped 0 bases, with 10 bases sitting between them. The DNA of the CDR3 is TGCAGCGTTGGGAGGGCGGCCTCCTACAATGAGCAGTTCTTC. As protein: CSVGRAASYNEQFF.

This clonotype appeared a few times. V gene TRBV14 combines with J gene TRBJ1-2, with D unclear. This CDR3 has 16 amino acids. Germline V gene data show CDR1 as SGHDN and CDR2 as FVKESK. Trimming took 4 bases from V and 6 from J, leaving 21 bases between them. CDR3 DNA sequence: TGTGCCAGCAGCCCCTTGAGGTGGCCGGGCCCGGATGGCTACACCTTC. This gives the protein CASSPLRWPGPDGYTF.

The V and J genes are TRBV25-1 and TRBJ2-5, with TRBD2 as a possible D gene (7 bases). The CDR3 totals 15 residues. Germline assignment: CDR1 MGHDK and CDR2 SYGVNS. V lost 1 base and J 4 bases, leaving 13 bases between the germline ends. For the CDR3, the DNA is TGTGCCAGCAGTGAATTCTGGGAGGGGGGAGAGACCCAGTACTTC. Translation: CASSEFWEGGETQYF.

Only a few counts were recorded for this clonotype. The chain recombines TRBV19 with TRBJ1-5, with D hard to call. Germline lookup yields CDR1 LNHDA and CDR2 SQIVND (reference sequence). V shed 5 bases and J shed 6 bases, with 14 bases lying between them. CDR3 length equals 14 residues. The CDR3 DNA reads as TGTGCCAGTAGTTTCTCAGATGCGTCTCAGCCCCAGCATTTT. Translated, it gives CASSFSDASQPQHF.

This clonotype was picked up a small number of times. The V call is TRBV7-3, the J call TRBJ1-2; 7 positions match TRBD1. The CDR3 totals 15 residues. Germline V gives CDR1 SGHTA, CDR2 FQGTGA. V was pared by 5 bases and J by 4 bases, with 10 bases of the junction left unmatched. As DNA, the CDR3 is TGTGCCAGCAGCCAGGGGGTCCCAGGAGTCTATGGCTACACCTTC. Amino acids: CASSQGVPGVYGYTF.